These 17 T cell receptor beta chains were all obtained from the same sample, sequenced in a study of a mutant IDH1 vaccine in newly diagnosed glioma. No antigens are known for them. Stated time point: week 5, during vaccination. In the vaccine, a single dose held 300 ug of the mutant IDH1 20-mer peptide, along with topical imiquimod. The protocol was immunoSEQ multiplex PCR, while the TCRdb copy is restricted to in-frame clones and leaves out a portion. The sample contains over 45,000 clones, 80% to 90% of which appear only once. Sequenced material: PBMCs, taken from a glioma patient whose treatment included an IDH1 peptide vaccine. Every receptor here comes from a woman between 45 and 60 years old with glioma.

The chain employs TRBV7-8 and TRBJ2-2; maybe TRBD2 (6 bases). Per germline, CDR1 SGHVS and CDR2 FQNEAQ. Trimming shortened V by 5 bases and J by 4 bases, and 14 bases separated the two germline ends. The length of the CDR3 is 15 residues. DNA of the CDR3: TGTGCCAGCAGCCGGACTGGGGGGTTCACCGGGGAGCTGTTTTTT. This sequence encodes CASSRTGGFTGELFF.

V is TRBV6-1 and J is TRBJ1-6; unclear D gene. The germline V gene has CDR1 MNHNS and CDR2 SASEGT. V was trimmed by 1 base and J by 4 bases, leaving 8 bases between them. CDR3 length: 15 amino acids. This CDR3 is CASSEVTAYNSPLHF. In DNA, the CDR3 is TGTGCCAGCAGTGAAGTCACAGCTTATAATTCACCCCTCCACTTT.

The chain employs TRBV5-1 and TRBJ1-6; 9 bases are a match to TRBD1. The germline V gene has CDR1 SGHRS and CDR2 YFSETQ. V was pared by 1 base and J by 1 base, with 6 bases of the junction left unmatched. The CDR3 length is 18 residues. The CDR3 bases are TGCGCCAGCAGCTTGACCACAGGGGGCACATCCTATAATTCACCCCTCCACTTT. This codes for CASSLTTGGTSYNSPLHF. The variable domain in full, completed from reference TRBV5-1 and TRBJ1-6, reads KAGVTQTPRYLIKTRGQQVTLSCSPISGHRSVSWYQQTPGQGLQFLFEYFSETQRNKGNFPGRFSGRQFSNSRSEMNVSTLELGDSALYLCASSLTTGGTSYNSPLHFGNGTRLTVT.

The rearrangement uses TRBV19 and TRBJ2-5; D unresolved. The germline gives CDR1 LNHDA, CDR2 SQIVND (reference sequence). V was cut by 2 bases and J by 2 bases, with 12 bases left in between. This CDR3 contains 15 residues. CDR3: CASSIMVSAQETQYF. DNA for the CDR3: TGTGCCAGTAGTATAATGGTGAGCGCACAAGAGACCCAGTACTTC.

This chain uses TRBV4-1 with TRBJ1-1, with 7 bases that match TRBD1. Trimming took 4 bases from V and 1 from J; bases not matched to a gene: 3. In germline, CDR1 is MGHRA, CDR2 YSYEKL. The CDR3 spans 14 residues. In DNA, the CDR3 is TGCGCCAGCAGCCCTCAGGGGGGGAACACTGAAGCTTTCTTT. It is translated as CASSPQGGNTEAFF.

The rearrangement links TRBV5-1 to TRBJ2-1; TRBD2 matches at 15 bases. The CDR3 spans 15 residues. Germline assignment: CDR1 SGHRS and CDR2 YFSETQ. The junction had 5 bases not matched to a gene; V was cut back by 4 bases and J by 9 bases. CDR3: CASSLRTSGGGEQFF. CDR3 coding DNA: TGCGCCAGCAGCCTCCGGACTAGCGGGGGGGGTGAGCAGTTCTTC.

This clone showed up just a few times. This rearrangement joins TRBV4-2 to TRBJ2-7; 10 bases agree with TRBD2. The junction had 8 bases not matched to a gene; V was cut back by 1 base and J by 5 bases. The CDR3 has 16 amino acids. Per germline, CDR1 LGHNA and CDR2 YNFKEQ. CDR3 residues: CASSQGSGGASDEQYF. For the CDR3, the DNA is TGTGCCAGCAGCCAAGGGAGCGGGGGGGCCTCGGACGAGCAGTACTTC.

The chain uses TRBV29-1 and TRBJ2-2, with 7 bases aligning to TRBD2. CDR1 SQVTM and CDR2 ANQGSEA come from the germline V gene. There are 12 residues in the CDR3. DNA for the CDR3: TGCAGTTGGGGAGGGGTGTCCGGGGAGCTGTTTTTT. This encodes CSWGGVSGELFF.

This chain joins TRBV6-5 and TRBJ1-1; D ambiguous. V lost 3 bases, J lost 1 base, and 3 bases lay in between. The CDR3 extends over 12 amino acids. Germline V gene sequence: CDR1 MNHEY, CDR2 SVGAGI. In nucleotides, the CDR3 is TGTGCCAGCAGTTATAAGAACACTGAAGCTTTCTTT. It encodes CASSYKNTEAFF.

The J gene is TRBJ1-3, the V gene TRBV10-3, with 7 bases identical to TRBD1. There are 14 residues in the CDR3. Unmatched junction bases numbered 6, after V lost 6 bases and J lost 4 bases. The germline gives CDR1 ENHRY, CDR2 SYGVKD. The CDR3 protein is CAIRGEGGGNTIYF. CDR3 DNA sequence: TGTGCCATCAGGGGGGAAGGGGGCGGAAACACCATATATTTT.

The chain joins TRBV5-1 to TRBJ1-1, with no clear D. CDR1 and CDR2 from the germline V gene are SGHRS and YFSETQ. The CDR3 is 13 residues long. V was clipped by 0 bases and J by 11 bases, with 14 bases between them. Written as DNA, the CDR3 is TGCGCCAGCAGCTTGGACCTGGCGGAGCGCGCTTTCTTT. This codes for CASSLDLAERAFF.

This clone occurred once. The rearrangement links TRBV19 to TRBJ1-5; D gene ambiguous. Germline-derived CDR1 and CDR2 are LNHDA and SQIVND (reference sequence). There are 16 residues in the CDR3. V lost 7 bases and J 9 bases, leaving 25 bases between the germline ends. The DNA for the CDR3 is TGTGCCAGTATCGCGGGCCCAGACACCCGAACAAGGCCCCAGCATTTT. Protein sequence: CASIAGPDTRTRPQHF.

This chain's CDR3 is CASTTSGLNQPQHF. CDR3 in DNA: TGTGCCAGTACCACCTCAGGGCTCAATCAGCCCCAGCATTTT. The chain couples TRBV19 to TRBJ1-5; TRBD1 is a possible D gene (5 bases). The germline V gene encodes CDR1 LNHDA and CDR2 SQIVND (reference sequence). The CDR3 has 14 amino acids. Trimming cost V 7 bases and J 3 bases, with 13 bases left between them.

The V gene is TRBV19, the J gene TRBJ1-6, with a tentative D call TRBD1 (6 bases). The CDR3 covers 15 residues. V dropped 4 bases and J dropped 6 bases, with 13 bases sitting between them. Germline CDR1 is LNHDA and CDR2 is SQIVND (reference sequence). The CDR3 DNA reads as TGTGCCAGTAGTACTCAGGGGCCAGTTAATTCACCCCTCCACTTT. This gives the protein CASSTQGPVNSPLHF.

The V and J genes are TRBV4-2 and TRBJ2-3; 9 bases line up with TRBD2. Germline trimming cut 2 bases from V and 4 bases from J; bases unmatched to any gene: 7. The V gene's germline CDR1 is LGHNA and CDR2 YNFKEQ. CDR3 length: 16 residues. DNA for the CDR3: TGTGCCAGCAGCCAACGTTGGCGGGGGGGGGCAGATACGCAGTATTTT. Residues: CASSQRWRGGADTQYF.

The CDR3: CASQQPGTEKETQYF. The CDR3 DNA reads TGTGCCAGCCAACAGCCCGGGACAGAGAAAGAGACCCAGTACTTC. This chain connects TRBV19 to TRBJ2-5; 7 nucleotides align to TRBD1. The CDR3 sequence is 15 residues long. Germline CDR1 reads LNHDA; CDR2 reads SQIVND (reference sequence). V dropped 9 bases and J dropped 3; count of bases not matched to a gene: 13.

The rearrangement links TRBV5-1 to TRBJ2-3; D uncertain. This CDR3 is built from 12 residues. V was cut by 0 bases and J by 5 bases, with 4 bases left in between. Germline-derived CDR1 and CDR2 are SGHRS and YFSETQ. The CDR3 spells CASSLAEDTQYF. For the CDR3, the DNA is TGCGCCAGCAGCTTGGCCGAAGATACGCAGTATTTT.